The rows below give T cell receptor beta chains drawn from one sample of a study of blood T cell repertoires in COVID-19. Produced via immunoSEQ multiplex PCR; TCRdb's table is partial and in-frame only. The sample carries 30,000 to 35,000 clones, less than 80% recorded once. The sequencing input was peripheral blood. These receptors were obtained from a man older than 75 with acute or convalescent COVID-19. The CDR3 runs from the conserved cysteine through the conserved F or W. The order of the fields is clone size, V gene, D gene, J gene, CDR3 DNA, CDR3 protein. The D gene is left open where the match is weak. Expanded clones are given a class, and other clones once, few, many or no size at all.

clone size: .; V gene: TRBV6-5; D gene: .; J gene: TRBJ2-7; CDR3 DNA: TGTGCCAGCAGTTACGACAGGTACGAGCAGTACTTC; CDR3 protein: CASSYDRYEQYF
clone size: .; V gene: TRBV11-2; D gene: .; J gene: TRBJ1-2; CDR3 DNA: TGTGCCAGCAGCTTTACTGGAGGGAGGACCAAGCTCGGCTACACCTTC; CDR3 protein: CASSFTGGRTKLGYTF
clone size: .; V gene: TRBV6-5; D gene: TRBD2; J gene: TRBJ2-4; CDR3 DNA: TGTGCCACCACCACTAGCGGGGGTGACATTCAGTACTTC; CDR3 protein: CATTTSGGDIQYF
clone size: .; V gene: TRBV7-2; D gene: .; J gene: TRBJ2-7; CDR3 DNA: TGTGCCAGCAGCTCGCGGTTCTACGAGCAGTACTTC; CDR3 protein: CASSSRFYEQYF
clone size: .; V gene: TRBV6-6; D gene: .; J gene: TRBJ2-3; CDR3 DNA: TGTGCCAGCAGTTACTCGATCTCGACAGCCTCGGTGCAGTATTTT; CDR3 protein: CASSYSISTASVQYF
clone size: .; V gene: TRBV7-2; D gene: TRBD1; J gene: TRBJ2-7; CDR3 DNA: TGTGCCAGCAGCTTAGAAGGGACAGGGATCTACGAGCAGTACTTC; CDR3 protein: CASSLEGTGIYEQYF
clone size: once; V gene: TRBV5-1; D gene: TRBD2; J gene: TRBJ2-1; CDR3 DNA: TGCGCCAGCAGCCCTGGGACTAGCGGGGGCCACAATGAGCAGTTCTTC; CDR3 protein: CASSPGTSGGHNEQFF
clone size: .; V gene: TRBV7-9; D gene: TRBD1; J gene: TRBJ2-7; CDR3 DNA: TGTGCCAGCAGCCGAACGGGACAGACCTACGAGCAGTACTTC; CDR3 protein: CASSRTGQTYEQYF
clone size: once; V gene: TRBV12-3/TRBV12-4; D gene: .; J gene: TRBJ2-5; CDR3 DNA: TGTGCCAGCACCTCTAGGTTAGAGGGCGCCCAGTACTTC; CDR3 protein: CASTSRLEGAQYF
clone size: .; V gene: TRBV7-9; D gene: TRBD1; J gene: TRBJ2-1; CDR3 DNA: TGTGCCAGCAGCTTATGGCAATCGGGACAGTCCTACAATGAGCAGTTCTTC; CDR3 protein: CASSLWQSGQSYNEQFF
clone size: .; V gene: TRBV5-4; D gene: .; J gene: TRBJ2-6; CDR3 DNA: TGTGCCAGCAGCAACATCAGGGGCGCTGGGGCCAACGTCCTGACTTTC; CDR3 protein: CASSNIRGAGANVLTF
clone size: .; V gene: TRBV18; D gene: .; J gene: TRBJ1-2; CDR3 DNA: TGTGCCAGCTCACCACCGTCCTACTATGGCTACACCTTC; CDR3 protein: CASSPPSYYGYTF
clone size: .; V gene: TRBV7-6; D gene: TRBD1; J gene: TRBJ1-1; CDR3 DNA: TGTGCCAGCAGCTCCTGGACAGGGAGGGGTGAAGCTTTCTTT; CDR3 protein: CASSSWTGRGEAFF
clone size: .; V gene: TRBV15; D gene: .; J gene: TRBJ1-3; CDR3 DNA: TGTGCCACCAGCAGAGAGGCGGGTGGAAACACCATATATTTT; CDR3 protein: CATSREAGGNTIYF
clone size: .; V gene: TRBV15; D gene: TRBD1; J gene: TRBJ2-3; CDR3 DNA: TGTGCCACCAGCCGGCCGGGACAGGGAACAGATACGCAGTATTTT; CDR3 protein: CATSRPGQGTDTQYF
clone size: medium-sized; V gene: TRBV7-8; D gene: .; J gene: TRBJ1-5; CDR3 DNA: TGTGCCAGCAGCAAAGGGGGTGGTCAGCCCCAGCATTTT; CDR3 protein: CASSKGGGQPQHF
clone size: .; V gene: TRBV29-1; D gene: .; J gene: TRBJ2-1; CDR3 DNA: TGCAGCGTTGTCATCCTGACACATTACAATGAGCAGTTCTTC; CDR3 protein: CSVVILTHYNEQFF
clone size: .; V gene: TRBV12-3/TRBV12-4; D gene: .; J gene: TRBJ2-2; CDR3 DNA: TGTGCCAGCACCGCTAGCAGTGCGGGGGAGCTGTTTTTT; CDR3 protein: CASTASSAGELFF
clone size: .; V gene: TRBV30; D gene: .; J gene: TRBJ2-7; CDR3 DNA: TGTGCCTGTCACAGCAGGGAAGCCTACGAGCAGTACTTC; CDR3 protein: CACHSREAYEQYF
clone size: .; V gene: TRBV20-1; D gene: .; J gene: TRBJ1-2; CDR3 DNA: TGCAGTGCTAGTCCCGCGGGGGATAGCAGCGGCTACACCTTC; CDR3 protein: CSASPAGDSSGYTF
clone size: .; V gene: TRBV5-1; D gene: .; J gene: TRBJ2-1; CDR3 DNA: TGCGCCAGCAGCAGGACAGTTGCTGAGCAGTTCTTC; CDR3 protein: CASSRTVAEQFF
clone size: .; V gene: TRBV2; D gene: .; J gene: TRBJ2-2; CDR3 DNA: TGTGCCAGCACTCCGACTAGAACCGGGGAGCTGTTTTTT; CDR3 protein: CASTPTRTGELFF
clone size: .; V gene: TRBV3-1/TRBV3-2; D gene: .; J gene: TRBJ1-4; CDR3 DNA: TGTGCCAGCGAAACCCTAGCGGGGGGAAAACTGTTTTTT; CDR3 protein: CASETLAGGKLFF
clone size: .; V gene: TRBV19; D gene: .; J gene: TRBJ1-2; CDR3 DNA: TGTGCCAGTAGTCCCCTCAGGGCTTGGGACTATGGCTACACCTTC; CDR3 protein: CASSPLRAWDYGYTF
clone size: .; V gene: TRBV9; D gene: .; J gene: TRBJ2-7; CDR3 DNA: TGTGCCAGCAGCGTGACGGACAGTAACTACGAGCAGTACTTC; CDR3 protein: CASSVTDSNYEQYF
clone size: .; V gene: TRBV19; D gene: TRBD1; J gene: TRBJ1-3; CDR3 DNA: TGTGCCAGTAGTCTCATATACCAATATGGGACAGAAGGAAACACCATATATTTT; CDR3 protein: CASSLIYQYGTEGNTIYF